The source of this T cell receptor beta chain is a study of vaccination effects on CD4 cells after COVID-19. Data came from immunoSEQ multiplex PCR; TCRdb stores just in-frame clones and leaves some out. Here the sample spans about 24,000 clones, roughly three quarters being singletons. Within the ViraFEST assay, antigen-specific CD4+ T cells underwent expansion with viral peptide pools prior to sequencing. At the end of 9 to 11 days of culture, CD4+ T cells were isolated. Vaccinees lacked prior SARS-CoV-2 infection and tested negative for nucleocapsid antibodies. Germline V CDR1 and CDR2: SGDLS, YYNGEE. The CDR3 loop spans 15 amino acids. The ends lost 4 bases at V and 3 bases at J; junction bases unmatched: 8. On this clone itself: Its antigen is unidentified.

This clonotype was obtained from a human donor who received a COVID-19 vaccine. The rearrangement links TRBV9 to TRBJ2-7, with TRBD1 matching 9 bases. Specimen: CD4+ T cells from PBMCs cultured with HCoV-NL63 spike peptides, collected before COVID-19 vaccination. The CDR3 DNA reads as TGTGCCAGCAGCCCCTTGGGGACAGGGAACTACGAGCAGTACTTC. Translated: CASSPLGTGNYEQYF.